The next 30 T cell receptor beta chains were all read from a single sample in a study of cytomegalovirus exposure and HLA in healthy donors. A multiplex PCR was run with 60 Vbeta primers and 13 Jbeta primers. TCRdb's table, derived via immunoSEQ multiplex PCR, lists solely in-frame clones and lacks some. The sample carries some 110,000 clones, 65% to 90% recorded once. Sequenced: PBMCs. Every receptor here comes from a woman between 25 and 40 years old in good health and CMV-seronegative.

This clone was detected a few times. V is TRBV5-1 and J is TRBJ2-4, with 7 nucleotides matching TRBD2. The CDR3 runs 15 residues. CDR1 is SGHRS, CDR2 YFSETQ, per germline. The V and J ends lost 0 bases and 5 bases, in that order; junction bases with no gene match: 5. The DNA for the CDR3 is TGCGCCAGCAGCTTGGGCGTTGGGGGGGAAAACATTCAGTACTTC. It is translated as CASSLGVGGENIQYF.

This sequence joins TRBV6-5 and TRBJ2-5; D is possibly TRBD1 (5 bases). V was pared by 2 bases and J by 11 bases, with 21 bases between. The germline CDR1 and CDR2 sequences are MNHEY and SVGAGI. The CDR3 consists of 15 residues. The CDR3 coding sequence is TGTGCCAGCAGTTACGCCGACAGTTACAGTGAGGAGCAGTACTTC. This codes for CASSYADSYSEEQYF.

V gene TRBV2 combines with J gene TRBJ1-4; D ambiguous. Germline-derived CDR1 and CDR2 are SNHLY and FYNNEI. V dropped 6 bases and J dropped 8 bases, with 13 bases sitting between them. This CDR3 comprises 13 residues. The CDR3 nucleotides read TGTGCCAGCAGCCAAGGGAGTAGCGAAAAACTGTTTTTT. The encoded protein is CASSQGSSEKLFF.

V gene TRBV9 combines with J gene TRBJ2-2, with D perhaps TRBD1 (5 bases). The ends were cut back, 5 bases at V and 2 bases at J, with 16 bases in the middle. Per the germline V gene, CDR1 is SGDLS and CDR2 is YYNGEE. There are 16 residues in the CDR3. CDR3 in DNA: TGTGCCAGCAGTTCCCCAGGAGACAGAAACACCGGGGAGCTGTTTTTT. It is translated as CASSSPGDRNTGELFF.

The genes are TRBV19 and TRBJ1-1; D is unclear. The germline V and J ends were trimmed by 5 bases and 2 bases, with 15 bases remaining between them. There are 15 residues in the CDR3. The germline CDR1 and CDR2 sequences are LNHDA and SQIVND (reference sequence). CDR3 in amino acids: CASSRSARLNTEAFF. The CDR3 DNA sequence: TGTGCCAGTAGTCGTTCCGCCAGGTTAAACACTGAAGCTTTCTTT.

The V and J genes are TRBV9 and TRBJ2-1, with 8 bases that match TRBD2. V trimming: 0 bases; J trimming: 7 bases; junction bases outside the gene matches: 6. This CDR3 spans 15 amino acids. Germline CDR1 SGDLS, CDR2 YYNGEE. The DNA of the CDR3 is TGTGCCAGCAGCGTAGCAGCGGGAGTAGGTAATGAGCAGTTCTTC. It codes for CASSVAAGVGNEQFF.

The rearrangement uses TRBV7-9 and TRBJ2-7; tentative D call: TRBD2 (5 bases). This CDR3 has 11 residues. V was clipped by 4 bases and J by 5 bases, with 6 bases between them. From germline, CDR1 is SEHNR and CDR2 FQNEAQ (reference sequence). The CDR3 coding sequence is TGTGCCAGCAGCTACGGGGACGAGCAGTACTTC. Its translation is CASSYGDEQYF. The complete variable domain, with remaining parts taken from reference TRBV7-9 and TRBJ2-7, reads DTGVSQNPRHKITKRGQNVTFRCDPISEHNRLYWYRQTLGQGPEFLTYFQNEAQLEKSRLLSDRFSAERPKGSFSTLEIQRTEQGDSAMYLCASSYGDEQYFGPGTRLTVT.

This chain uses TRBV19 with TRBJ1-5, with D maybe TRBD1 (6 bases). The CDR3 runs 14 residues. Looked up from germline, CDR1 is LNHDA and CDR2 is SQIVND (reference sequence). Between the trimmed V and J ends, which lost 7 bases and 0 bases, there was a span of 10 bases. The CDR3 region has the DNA TGTGCCAGTATCGACAGGAGTAGCAATCAGCCCCAGCATTTT. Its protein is CASIDRSSNQPQHF.

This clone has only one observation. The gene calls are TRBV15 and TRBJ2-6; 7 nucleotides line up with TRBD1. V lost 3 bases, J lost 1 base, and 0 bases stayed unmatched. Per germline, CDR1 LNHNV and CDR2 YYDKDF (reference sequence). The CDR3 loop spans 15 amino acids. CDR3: CATSRDRSGANVLTF. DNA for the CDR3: TGTGCCACCAGCAGGGACAGGTCTGGGGCCAACGTCCTGACTTTC.

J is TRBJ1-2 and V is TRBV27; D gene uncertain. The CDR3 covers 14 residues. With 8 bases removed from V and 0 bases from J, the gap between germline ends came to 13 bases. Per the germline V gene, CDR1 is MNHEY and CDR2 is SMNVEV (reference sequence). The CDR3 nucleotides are TGTGCCAGCGGCCCCGTTATGTCTAACTATGGCTACACCTTC. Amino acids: CASGPVMSNYGYTF.

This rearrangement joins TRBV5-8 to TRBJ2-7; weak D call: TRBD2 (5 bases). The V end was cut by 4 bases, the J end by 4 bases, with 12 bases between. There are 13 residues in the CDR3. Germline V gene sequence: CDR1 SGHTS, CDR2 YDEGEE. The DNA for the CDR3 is TGTGCCAGCAGCGCCTCCAGAGGGTACGAGCAGTACTTC. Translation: CASSASRGYEQYF.

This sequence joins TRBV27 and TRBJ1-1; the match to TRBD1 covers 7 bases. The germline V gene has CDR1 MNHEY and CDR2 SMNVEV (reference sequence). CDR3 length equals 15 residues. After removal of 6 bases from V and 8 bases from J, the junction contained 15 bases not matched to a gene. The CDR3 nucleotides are TGTGCCAGCAGACTTACAGGGGCCTCCCCCCTGGAAGCTTTCTTT. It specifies CASRLTGASPLEAFF.

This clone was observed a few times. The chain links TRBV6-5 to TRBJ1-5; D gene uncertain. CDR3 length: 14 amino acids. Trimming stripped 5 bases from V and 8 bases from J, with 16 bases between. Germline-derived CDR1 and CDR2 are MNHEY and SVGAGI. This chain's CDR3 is CASSETGKVEPQHF. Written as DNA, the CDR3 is TGTGCCAGCAGTGAAACGGGGAAGGTAGAGCCCCAGCATTTT.

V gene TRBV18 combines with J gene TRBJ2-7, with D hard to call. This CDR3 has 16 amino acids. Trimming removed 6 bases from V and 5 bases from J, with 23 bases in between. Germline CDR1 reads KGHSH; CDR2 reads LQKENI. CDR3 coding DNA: TGTGCCAGCTCGCCAGCCAGGAATAGGCTGAAGAACGAGCAGTACTTC. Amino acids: CASSPARNRLKNEQYF.

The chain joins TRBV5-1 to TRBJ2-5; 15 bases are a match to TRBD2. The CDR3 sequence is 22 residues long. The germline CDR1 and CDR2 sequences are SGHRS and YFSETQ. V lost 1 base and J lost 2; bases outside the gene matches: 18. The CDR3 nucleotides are TGCGCCAGCAGCTTGATCCCTAGGGGTCTTGGGACTAGCGGGAGGAAACAAGAGACCCAGTACTTC. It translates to CASSLIPRGLGTSGRKQETQYF.

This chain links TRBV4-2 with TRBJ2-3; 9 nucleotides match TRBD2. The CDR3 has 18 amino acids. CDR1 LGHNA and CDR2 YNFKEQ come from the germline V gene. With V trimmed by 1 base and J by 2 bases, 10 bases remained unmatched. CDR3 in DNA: TGTGCCAGCAGCCAAGTACGTTCGGCGGGAGGGGACACAGATACGCAGTATTTT. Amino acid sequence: CASSQVRSAGGDTDTQYF.

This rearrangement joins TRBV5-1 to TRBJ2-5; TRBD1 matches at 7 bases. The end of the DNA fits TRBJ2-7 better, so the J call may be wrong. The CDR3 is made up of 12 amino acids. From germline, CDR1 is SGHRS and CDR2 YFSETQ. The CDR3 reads CASSGTDYEQYF. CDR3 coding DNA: TGCGCCAGCAGCGGGACAGACTACGAGCAGTACTTC.

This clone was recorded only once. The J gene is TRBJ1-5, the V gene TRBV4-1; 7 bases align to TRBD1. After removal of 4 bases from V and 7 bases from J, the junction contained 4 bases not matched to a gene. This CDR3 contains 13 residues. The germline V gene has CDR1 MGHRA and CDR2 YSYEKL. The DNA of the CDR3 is TGCGCCAGCAGCCTGACAGGGTGGCAGCCCCAGCATTTT. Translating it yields CASSLTGWQPQHF.

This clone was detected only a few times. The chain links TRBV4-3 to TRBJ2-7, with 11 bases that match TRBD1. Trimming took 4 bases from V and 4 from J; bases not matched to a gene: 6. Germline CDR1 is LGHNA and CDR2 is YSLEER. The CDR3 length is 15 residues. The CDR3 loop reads CASSPSDRGLYEQYF. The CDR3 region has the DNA TGCGCCAGCAGCCCCTCGGACAGGGGGCTTTACGAGCAGTACTTC.

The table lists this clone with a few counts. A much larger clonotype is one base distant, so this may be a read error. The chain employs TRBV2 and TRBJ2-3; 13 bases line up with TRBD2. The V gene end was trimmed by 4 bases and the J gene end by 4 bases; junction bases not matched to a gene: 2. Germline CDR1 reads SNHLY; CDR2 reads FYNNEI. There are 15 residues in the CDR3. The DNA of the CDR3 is TGTGCCAGCAGTGGGACTAGCGGGAGCGCAGATACGCAGTATTTT. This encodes CASSGTSGSADTQYF.

The CDR3 sequence: CASRPSGTGGEQYF. The DNA for the CDR3 is TGTGCCAGCAGGCCTAGCGGGACAGGTGGGGAGCAGTACTTC. This rearrangement joins TRBV7-3 to TRBJ2-5, with D possibly matching TRBD2 (9 bases). Germline V gene data show CDR1 as SGHTA and CDR2 as FQGTGA. CDR3 size: 14 residues. Trimming shortened V by 6 bases and J by 11 bases, and 22 bases separated the two germline ends.

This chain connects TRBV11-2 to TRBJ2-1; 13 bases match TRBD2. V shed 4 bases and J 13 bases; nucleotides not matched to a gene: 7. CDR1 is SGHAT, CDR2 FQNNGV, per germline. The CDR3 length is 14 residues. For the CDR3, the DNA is TGTGCCAGCAGCTCATCGGGACTAGCGGGAATACAGTTCTTC. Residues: CASSSSGLAGIQFF.

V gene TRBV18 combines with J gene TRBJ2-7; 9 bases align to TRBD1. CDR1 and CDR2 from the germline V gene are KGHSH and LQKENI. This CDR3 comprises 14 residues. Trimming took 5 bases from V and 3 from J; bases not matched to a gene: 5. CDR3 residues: CASSAGQGIYEQYF. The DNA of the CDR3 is TGTGCCAGCTCAGCGGGACAGGGAATCTACGAGCAGTACTTC.

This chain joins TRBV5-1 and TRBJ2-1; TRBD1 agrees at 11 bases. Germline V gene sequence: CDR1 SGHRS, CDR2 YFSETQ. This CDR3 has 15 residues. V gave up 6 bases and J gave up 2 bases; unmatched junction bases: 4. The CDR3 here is CASTLDRGPYNEQFF. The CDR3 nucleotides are TGCGCCAGCACCCTGGACAGGGGGCCCTACAATGAGCAGTTCTTC.

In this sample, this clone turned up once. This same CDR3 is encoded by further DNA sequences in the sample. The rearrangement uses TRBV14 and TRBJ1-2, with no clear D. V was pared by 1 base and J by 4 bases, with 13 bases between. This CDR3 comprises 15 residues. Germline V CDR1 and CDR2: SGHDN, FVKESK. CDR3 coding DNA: TGTGCCAGCAGCCAAGGTGTGGCGGGCCTCTATGGCTACACCTTC. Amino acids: CASSQGVAGLYGYTF.

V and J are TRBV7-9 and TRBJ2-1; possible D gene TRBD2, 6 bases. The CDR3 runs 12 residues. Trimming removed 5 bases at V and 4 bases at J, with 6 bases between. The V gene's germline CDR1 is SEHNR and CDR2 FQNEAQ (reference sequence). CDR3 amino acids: CASSRGYNEQFF. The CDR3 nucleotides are TGTGCCAGCAGCCGGGGGTACAATGAGCAGTTCTTC. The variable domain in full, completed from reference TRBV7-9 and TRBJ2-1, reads DTGVSQNPRHKITKRGQNVTFRCDPISEHNRLYWYRQTLGQGPEFLTYFQNEAQLEKSRLLSDRFSAERPKGSFSTLEIQRTEQGDSAMYLCASSRGYNEQFFGPGTRLTVL.

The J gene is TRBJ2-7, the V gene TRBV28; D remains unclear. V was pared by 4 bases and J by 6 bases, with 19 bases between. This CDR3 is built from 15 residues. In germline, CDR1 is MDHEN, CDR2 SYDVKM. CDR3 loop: CASSSTPNWAGEQYF. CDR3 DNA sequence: TGTGCCAGCAGTTCAACGCCTAACTGGGCCGGCGAGCAGTACTTC. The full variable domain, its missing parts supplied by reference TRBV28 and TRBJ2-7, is DVKVTQSSRYLVKRTGEKVFLECVQDMDHENMFWYRQDPGLGLRLIYFSYDVKMKEKGDIPEGYSVSREKKERFSLILESASTNQTSMYLCASSSTPNWAGEQYFGPGTRLTVT.

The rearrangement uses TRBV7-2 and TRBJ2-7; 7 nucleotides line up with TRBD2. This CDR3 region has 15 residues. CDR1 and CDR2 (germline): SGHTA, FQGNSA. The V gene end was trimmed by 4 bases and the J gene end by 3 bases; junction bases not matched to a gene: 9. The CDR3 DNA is TGTGCCAGCAGCTCCCGTGAGGCGGGAGTCTACGAGCAGTACTTC. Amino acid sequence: CASSSREAGVYEQYF.

CDR3 DNA sequence: TGCGCCAGCAGCCCCCTCCCCCCTCCTCAGGGGCTCTACGAGCAGTACTTC. This codes for CASSPLPPPQGLYEQYF. The V and J genes are TRBV4-1 and TRBJ2-7; the D gene is possibly TRBD1 (6 bases). V lost 4 bases, J lost 3 bases, and 22 bases lay in between. The CDR3 has 17 amino acids. The germline V gene encodes CDR1 MGHRA and CDR2 YSYEKL.

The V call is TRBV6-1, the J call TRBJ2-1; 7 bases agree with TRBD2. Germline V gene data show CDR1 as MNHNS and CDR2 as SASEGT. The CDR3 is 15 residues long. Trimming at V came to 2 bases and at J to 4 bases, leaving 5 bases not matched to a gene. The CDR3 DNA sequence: TGTGCCAGCAGTGAATTCGCGGGAGCTTACAATGAGCAGTTCTTC. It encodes CASSEFAGAYNEQFF.